Below, one T cell receptor (beta chain) is given with its context. The data were obtained in a study of blood T cell repertoires in COVID-19. For the study at large: Specimens from acute and convalescent COVID-19 originated in the United States, Italy and Spain. T cells, B-cell-depleted T cells, or PBMCs provided the cDNA or gDNA that served as material.

Individuals drawn from approximately 22 US areas were roughly 18 to 100 years old. Cohorts were based on clinical histories the participants reported. The data were produced by immunoSEQ multiplex PCR, yet TCRdb's version contains in-frame clones alone and is incomplete. The data hold fewer than 250,000 clones, with approximately 85% observed a single time. V was cut by 4 bases and J by 6 bases, with 18 bases left in between. There are 15 residues in the CDR3. Germline V gene lookup returns CDR1 LNHDA and CDR2 SQIVND (reference sequence). Specimen: PBMCs or T cells enriched from blood (not recorded which). J is TRBJ1-1 and V is TRBV19, with a weak D call TRBD1 (6 bases). The clonotype comes from a woman aged 50 to 65 with acute COVID-19. In DNA, the CDR3 is TGTGCCAGTAGTACCTTTCCCGGGACAACAGCTGAAGCTTTCTTT. This encodes CASSTFPGTTAEAFF.